The sequence of this TCR beta chain was determined in a study of tumor-infiltrating lymphocytes in primary liver carcinoma. Across the whole study: Sample yields, roughly 3.5 to 7.13 million productive TCRbeta reads, were similar across the tissue types. Findings and caveats of the study: Because of bulk unsorted sampling, CD4+ and CD8+ repertoires were not subjected to comparison.

A few counts support this clonotype. The antigen is unknown. A constant-region primer primed TCR beta cDNA synthesis from 450 to 550 ng of total RNA. ARM-PCR, slightly modified, supplied the TCR beta libraries through three nested multiplex PCR rounds. MiXCR, run by TCRdb on the multiplex PCR reads, gives a single entry per CDR3 protein. This table holds about 180,000 distinct CDR3 sequences, less than 65% found once. RNA was extracted from whole blood without cell sorting, alongside germline DNA. In advance of surgery, roughly 4.4 milliliters of peripheral blood were collected. The sequenced sample was peripheral blood. The TCR sequence derives from a man between 40 and 49 years old with primary liver carcinoma and hepatitis B virus infection.

CDR3 in amino acids: CASSQVRETVYGYTF. In nucleotides, the CDR3 is TGCGCCAGCAGCCAAGTACGAGAGACGGTGTATGGCTACACCTTC. This rearrangement joins TRBV4-1 to TRBJ1-2; D remains unclear. The V gene's germline CDR1 is MGHRA and CDR2 YSYEKL. Trimming took off 1 base at V and 5 bases at J, with 14 bases between the two ends. The CDR3 consists of 15 residues.